Listed below are T cell receptor beta chains from one sample, sequenced in a study of regulatory T cells in long-lasting Graves disease. TCRdb re-derived calls from the multiplex PCR reads in MiXCR, one entry per CDR3 protein. Among hundreds of thousands of distinct CDR3 sequences listed, less than 20% were seen once. The same sample was also studied in work on T cells in Graves' hyperthyroidism and ophthalmopathy.

Here the sequenced sample was peripheral blood mononuclear cells (PBMCs), taken at new diagnosis, from a patient treated with antithyroid drugs. These receptors originate from a woman younger than 45 with Graves disease. The conserved cysteine and the conserved F or W are not part of the CDR3 here. A D gene is named only where the DNA matches it firmly. Where a row states a size, it is once, few, many or the class of an expanded clone; other rows omit it.

len,abundance,v_gene,j_gene,d_gene,CDR3aa
13,few,TRBV7-3,TRBJ2-1,.,ASSSRGGTYNEQF
10,few,TRBV10-2,TRBJ2-5,.,ATSGIQETQY
10,many,TRBV7-9,TRBJ1-4,.,ASSETEEKLF
19,.,TRBV6-5,TRBJ2-1,TRBD2,ASSYSTLAGVGVGSYNEQF
13,few,TRBV19,TRBJ2-7,.,ASSIVMSGSYEQY
14,.,TRBV28,TRBJ2-5,.,ASSFSSRGQQETQY
13,.,TRBV5-1,TRBJ1-1,.,ASGLVMAINTEAF
13,.,TRBV4-1,TRBJ2-7,.,ASSQESGQTYEQY
16,few,TRBV4-1,TRBJ2-1,.,ASTLQGWGDLGFDEQF
13,many,TRBV12-3/TRBV12-4,TRBJ1-2,TRBD1,ASSLVSGGHYGYT
14,many,TRBV2,TRBJ1-2,.,ASSEGQGASRFRYT
11,.,TRBV7-2,TRBJ2-7,TRBD1,ASSSWTGAEQY
14,many,TRBV5-4,TRBJ2-1,TRBD2,ASSLGLAGFYNEQF
11,few,TRBV6-1,TRBJ2-1,TRBD2,ASSLAESNEQF
13,few,TRBV5-8,TRBJ1-4,.,ASRPDSTLDEKLF
14,.,TRBV11-2,TRBJ1-4,.,ASSAFGGALNEKLF
14,many,TRBV28,TRBJ1-5,.,ASSPPTGSHNQPQH
11,many,TRBV24-1,TRBJ2-3,.,ATSEILEDTQY
13,few,TRBV7-3,TRBJ1-1,.,ASSLTGGVWTEAF
14,many,TRBV20-1,TRBJ2-3,TRBD2,SARSRTSGSPETQY
14,many,TRBV6-1,TRBJ2-3,TRBD2,ASSQSGRGSTDTQY
13,.,TRBV18,TRBJ2-7,.,ASSPPSGSPYGQY
12,many,TRBV7-6,TRBJ1-1,.,ASSLEGGGSRAF
10,.,TRBV12-5,TRBJ2-7,.,ASGLEIYEQY
13,.,TRBV7-2,TRBJ1-4,.,ASSSTGTPNEKLF
21,.,TRBV12-3/TRBV12-4,TRBJ1-5,.,ASSPAVSGSYEQYFGPGQPQH
14,many,TRBV2,TRBJ2-1,TRBD1,ATTDPGQWSYNEQF
15,.,TRBV20-1,TRBJ2-7,.,SARDRGRGSYSYEQY
13,once,TRBV4-1,TRBJ1-1,.,VSSQVPGLNTEAF
13,few,TRBV5-1,TRBJ2-5,TRBD2,ASSRTSGFGETQY
13,many,TRBV19,TRBJ1-1,TRBD1,ASSMDRASNTEAF
11,many,TRBV6-1,TRBJ1-1,.,ASTRRVHTEAF
11,.,TRBV18,TRBJ2-5,.,ASSPRAKETQY
13,few,TRBV6-1,TRBJ2-7,TRBD1,ASSTLDRDSYEQY
14,many,TRBV5-4,TRBJ2-7,TRBD2,ASSLVAGGSSYEQY
11,few,TRBV28,TRBJ2-7,.,ASSLQRPYEQY
15,.,TRBV7-9,TRBJ1-4,.,ASSHRVGSATNEKLF
15,many,TRBV28,TRBJ1-1,.,ASSSPGGGTLNTEAF
12,many,TRBV12-3/TRBV12-4,TRBJ1-4,.,ASSLARGSEKLF
13,.,TRBV20-1,TRBJ1-1,.,SARGQVRDHAEAF
15,many,TRBV28,TRBJ2-1,.,ASSTPRPTSSYNEQF
13,many,TRBV12-3/TRBV12-4,TRBJ1-1,.,ASSIRIPAPTEAF
14,few,TRBV28,TRBJ2-3,TRBD2,ASSLGLAARTDTQY
11,many,TRBV28,TRBJ1-1,.,ASIWGAGTEAF
13,few,TRBV25-1,TRBJ1-1,TRBD1,ASSESRTGESEAF
13,many,TRBV28,TRBJ1-2,.,ASSWGGVQNYGYT
14,few,TRBV5-1,TRBJ1-4,TRBD1,ASSGQGAATNGKLF
12,.,TRBV2,TRBJ1-1,TRBD1,ASSCDRGNTEAF
13,few,TRBV28,TRBJ2-2,.,ASSFSRVSTGELF
13,.,TRBV20-1,TRBJ1-2,.,SARGVGLSGYGYT
14,few,TRBV7-9,TRBJ1-3,.,ASSFYLGASGNTIY
14,many,TRBV12-3/TRBV12-4,TRBJ1-1,TRBD1,ASSLAGGRTNTEAF
15,many,TRBV28,TRBJ2-7,TRBD2,ASSPAWPSGSTYEQY